What follows is one TCR beta chain and its context. Its specificity is not known. The PCR employed 60 Vbeta primers together with 13 Jbeta primers. Only in-frame clones appear in the TCRdb table, and some are missing; sequencing was by immunoSEQ multiplex PCR. The sample has under 100,000 clones; roughly 9.1% are singletons. This entry belongs to a study of cytomegalovirus exposure and HLA in healthy donors. General study points: A list of 164 TCR beta chains associated with cytomegalovirus was given.

Germline lookup yields CDR1 MNHNS and CDR2 SASEGT. The CDR3 is 14 residues long. Between the trimmed V and J ends, which lost 10 bases and 6 bases, there was a span of 21 bases. The chain employs TRBV6-1 and TRBJ1-1; D possibly corresponds to TRBD1 (5 bases). The source of this sequence is a man aged 55 to 70 in good health and CMV-seropositive. Sequencing was performed on PBMCs. As DNA, the CDR3 is TGTGCCACCAACCCTCTCCAGGGTGTCGCTGAAGCTTTCTTT. Translating it yields CATNPLQGVAEAFF.